The 13 T cell receptor beta chains below come from one sample, sequenced in a study of technical replicates of blood from four donors. Here immunoSEQ multiplex PCR was the method, and the copy in TCRdb shows in-frame clones only, minus some. The sample consists of about 74,000 clones, more than 85% of them appearing once. Sequenced sample: T cells isolated from PBMCs. The source is a human donor in good health.

This rearrangement joins TRBV7-9 to TRBJ2-7; 8 bases fit TRBD1. The J segment lost 1 base and the V segment lost 6 bases, leaving 8 bases of the junction unmatched. CDR3 length: 15 amino acids. Germline CDR1 and CDR2: SEHNR and FQNEAQ (reference sequence). The chain's CDR3 is CASRPGTGPSYEQYF. The CDR3 region has the DNA TGTGCCAGCAGGCCCGGGACAGGCCCTTCCTACGAGCAGTACTTC. The full variable domain, in which reference TRBV7-9 and TRBJ2-7 provide the parts outside the CDR3, is DTGVSQNPRHKITKRGQNVTFRCDPISEHNRLYWYRQTLGQGPEFLTYFQNEAQLEKSRLLSDRFSAERPKGSFSTLEIQRTEQGDSAMYLCASRPGTGPSYEQYFGPGTRLTVT.

V and J are TRBV4-1 and TRBJ1-1, with 7 bases that match TRBD1. The CDR3 totals 15 residues. J gave up 6 bases and V 3 bases, and 10 bases lay outside the gene matches. Germline V gene data show CDR1 as MGHRA and CDR2 as YSYEKL. The CDR3: CASSQADRVGPEAFF. The CDR3, as DNA: TGCGCCAGCAGCCAGGCTGACAGGGTAGGCCCTGAAGCTTTCTTT.

This chain joins TRBV20-1 and TRBJ2-1, with 7 bases matching TRBD2. Germline lookup yields CDR1 DFQATT and CDR2 SNEGSKA (reference sequence). The CDR3 has 11 residues. The V and J ends lost 6 bases and 11 bases, in that order; junction bases with no gene match: 7. CDR3 residues: CSAVEAGKQFF. The CDR3 DNA is TGCAGTGCAGTCGAAGCGGGGAAGCAGTTCTTC.

The V gene is TRBV7-2, the J gene TRBJ2-7; tentative D call: TRBD1 (6 bases). Germline CDR1 SGHTA, CDR2 FQGNSA. V lost 5 bases, J lost 0 bases, and 14 bases lay in between. This CDR3 region has 15 residues. In DNA, the CDR3 is TGTGCCAGCAGCCCGCAGACAGGAAGCTCCTACGAGCAGTACTTC. Translating gives CASSPQTGSSYEQYF. Together with reference TRBV7-2 and TRBJ2-7, the CDR3 gives the full variable domain: GAGVSQSPSNKVTEKGKDVELRCDPISGHTALYWYRQSLGQGLEFLIYFQGNSAPDKSGLPSDRFSAERTGGSVSTLTIQRTQQEDSAVYLCASSPQTGSSYEQYFGPGTRLTVT.

V gene TRBV5-4 combines with J gene TRBJ1-2, with 7 bases aligning to TRBD1. After removal of 3 bases from V and 0 bases from J, the junction contained 2 bases not matched to a gene. The CDR3 has 14 residues. Germline lookup yields CDR1 SGHNT and CDR2 YYREEE (reference sequence). The CDR3 coding sequence is TGTGCCAGCAGCTCACAGGGGTCTAACTATGGCTACACCTTC. Translated: CASSSQGSNYGYTF.

The CDR3 region is CASSLTGLNNSPLHF. CDR3 DNA: TGTGCCAGCAGCTTAACGGGTTTAAATAATTCACCCCTCCACTTT. The chain joins TRBV7-9 to TRBJ1-6, with D hard to call. Germline assignment: CDR1 SEHNR and CDR2 FQNEAQ (reference sequence). The CDR3 is 15 amino acids. V lost 2 bases and J lost 5, with 10 bases in between.

The rearrangement links TRBV6-1 to TRBJ2-7; TRBD2 is a possible D gene (7 bases). V lost 4 bases and J 1 base, leaving 20 bases between the germline ends. CDR1 is MNHNS, CDR2 SASEGT, per germline. This CDR3 is built from 17 residues. DNA for the CDR3: TGTGCCAGCAGTGTCATTGGGGGGGGCCAAGGATCCTACGAGCAGTACTTC. Protein product: CASSVIGGGQGSYEQYF.

The chain is built from TRBV30 and TRBJ1-1; TRBD1 might be the D (5 bases). From germline, CDR1 is GTSNPN and CDR2 SVGIG (reference sequence). Trimming left V 3 bases short and J 0 bases short, with 11 bases between. The CDR3 is 14 amino acids. CDR3 sequence (DNA): TGTGCCTGGAGCCCAGACAGATTGAACACTGAAGCTTTCTTT. It yields the protein CAWSPDRLNTEAFF.

V is TRBV7-9 and J is TRBJ1-2, with TRBD1 matching 7 bases. The V segment lost 1 base and the J segment 5 bases; nucleotides outside the gene matches: 10. This CDR3 comprises 16 residues. The V gene's germline CDR1 is SEHNR and CDR2 FQNEAQ (reference sequence). DNA of the CDR3: TGTGCCAGCAGCTTAGGCACAGGGGTGAAGGAATATGGCTACACCTTC. This translates into CASSLGTGVKEYGYTF.

The chain carries TRBV5-8 and TRBJ2-1, with TRBD2 identical over 10 bases. V dropped 6 bases and J dropped 7; count of bases not matched to a gene: 10. Looked up from germline, CDR1 is SGHTS and CDR2 is YDEGEE. This CDR3 comprises 15 residues. CDR3 loop: CASNMGLAGVNEQFF. CDR3 nucleotide sequence: TGTGCCAGCAATATGGGGCTAGCGGGGGTAAATGAGCAGTTCTTC. The whole variable domain, filled in from reference TRBV5-8 and TRBJ2-1, reads EAGVTQSPTHLIKTRGQQATLRCSPISGHTSVYWYQQALGLGLQFLLWYDEGEERNRGNFPPRFSGRQFPNYSSELNVNALELEDSALYLCASNMGLAGVNEQFFGPGTRLTVL.

The J gene is TRBJ1-1, the V gene TRBV19; D remains ambiguous. The CDR3 length is 17 residues. Germline CDR1 LNHDA, CDR2 SQIVND (reference sequence). Deletions cut 4 bases from V and 1 base from J, with 19 bases between. The CDR3 protein is CASSSSRPAARNTEAFF. CDR3 coding DNA: TGTGCCAGTAGTAGCTCCCGCCCGGCGGCGAGGAACACTGAAGCTTTCTTT.

The chain employs TRBV6-1 and TRBJ2-2; D ambiguous. This CDR3 has 14 amino acids. Trimming removed 3 bases from V and 0 bases from J, with 5 bases in between. Looked up from germline, CDR1 is MNHNS and CDR2 is SASEGT. In DNA form, the CDR3 reads TGTGCCAGCAGTGAGCAGGCGAACACCGGGGAGCTGTTTTTT. Encoded protein: CASSEQANTGELFF.

V and J are TRBV27 and TRBJ2-1, with a tentative D call TRBD1 (5 bases). CDR1 is MNHEY, CDR2 SMNVEV, per germline (reference sequence). The CDR3 spans 13 residues. V dropped 6 bases and J dropped 8 bases, with 14 bases sitting between them. CDR3 coding DNA: TGTGCCAGCAGCCAGAAAAGGGGTTATGAGCAGTTCTTC. This encodes CASSQKRGYEQFF.